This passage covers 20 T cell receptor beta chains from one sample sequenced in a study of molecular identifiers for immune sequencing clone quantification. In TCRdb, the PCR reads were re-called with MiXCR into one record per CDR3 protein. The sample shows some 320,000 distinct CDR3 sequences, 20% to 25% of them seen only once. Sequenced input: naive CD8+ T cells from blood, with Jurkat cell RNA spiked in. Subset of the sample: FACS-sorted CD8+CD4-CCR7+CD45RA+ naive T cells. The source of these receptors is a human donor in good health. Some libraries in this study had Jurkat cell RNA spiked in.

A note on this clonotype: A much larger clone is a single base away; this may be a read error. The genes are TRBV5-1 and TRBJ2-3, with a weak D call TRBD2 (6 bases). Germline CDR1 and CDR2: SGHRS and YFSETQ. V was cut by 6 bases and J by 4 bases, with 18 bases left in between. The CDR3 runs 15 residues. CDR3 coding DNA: TGCGCCAGCAAGTCCTGGCCTACTAGCTCAGATACGCAGTATTTT. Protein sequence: CASKSWPTSSDTQYF.

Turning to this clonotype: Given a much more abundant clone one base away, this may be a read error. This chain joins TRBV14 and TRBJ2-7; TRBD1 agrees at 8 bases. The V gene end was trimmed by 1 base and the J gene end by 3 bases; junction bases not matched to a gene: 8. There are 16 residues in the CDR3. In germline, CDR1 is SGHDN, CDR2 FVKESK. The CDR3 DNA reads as TGTGCCAGCAGCCAAGTAGCCCGGACAGGGCACTACGAGCAGTACTTC. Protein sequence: CASSQVARTGHYEQYF.

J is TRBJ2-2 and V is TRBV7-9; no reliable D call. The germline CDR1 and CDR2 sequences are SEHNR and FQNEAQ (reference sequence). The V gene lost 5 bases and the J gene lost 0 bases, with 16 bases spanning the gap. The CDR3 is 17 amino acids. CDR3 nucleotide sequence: TGTGCCAGCAGCCACCATCTTGGGCTCGCGAACACCGGGGAGCTGTTTTTT. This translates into CASSHHLGLANTGELFF.

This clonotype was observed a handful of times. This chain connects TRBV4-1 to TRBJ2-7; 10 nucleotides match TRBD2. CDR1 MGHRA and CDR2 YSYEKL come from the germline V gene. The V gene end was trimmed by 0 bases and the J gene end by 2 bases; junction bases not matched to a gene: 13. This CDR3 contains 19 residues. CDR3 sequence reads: CASSQDVGLAGAYTYEQYF. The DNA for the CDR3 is TGCGCCAGCAGCCAAGACGTAGGGCTAGCGGGGGCCTATACCTACGAGCAGTACTTC.

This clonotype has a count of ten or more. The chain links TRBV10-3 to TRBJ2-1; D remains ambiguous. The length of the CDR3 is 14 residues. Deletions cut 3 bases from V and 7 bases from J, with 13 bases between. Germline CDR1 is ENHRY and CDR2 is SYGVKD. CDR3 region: CAISEELFFNEQFF. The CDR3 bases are TGTGCCATCAGTGAAGAACTGTTCTTTAATGAGCAGTTCTTC.

The CDR3 DNA reads TGTGCCAGCAGTAACTCCCCCACTAACACCGGGGAGCTGTTTTTT. Protein sequence: CASSNSPTNTGELFF. V gene TRBV27 combines with J gene TRBJ2-2; D is ambiguous. This CDR3 spans 15 amino acids. Germline V gene data show CDR1 as MNHEY and CDR2 as SMNVEV (reference sequence). V gave up 5 bases and J gave up 2 bases, with 12 bases separating them.

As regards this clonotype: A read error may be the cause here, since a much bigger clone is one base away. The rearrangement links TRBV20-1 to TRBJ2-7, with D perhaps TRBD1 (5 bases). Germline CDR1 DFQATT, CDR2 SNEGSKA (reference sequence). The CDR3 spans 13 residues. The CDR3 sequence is CSARDSSSHEQYF. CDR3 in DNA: TGCAGTGCAAGAGACAGTTCGTCCCACGAGCAGTACTTC.

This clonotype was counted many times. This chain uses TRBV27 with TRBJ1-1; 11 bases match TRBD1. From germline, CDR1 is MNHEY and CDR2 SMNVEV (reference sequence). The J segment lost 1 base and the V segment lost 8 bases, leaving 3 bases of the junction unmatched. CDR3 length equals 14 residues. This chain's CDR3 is CASGQGATNTEAFF. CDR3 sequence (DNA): TGTGCCAGCGGACAGGGGGCCACGAACACTGAAGCTTTCTTT.

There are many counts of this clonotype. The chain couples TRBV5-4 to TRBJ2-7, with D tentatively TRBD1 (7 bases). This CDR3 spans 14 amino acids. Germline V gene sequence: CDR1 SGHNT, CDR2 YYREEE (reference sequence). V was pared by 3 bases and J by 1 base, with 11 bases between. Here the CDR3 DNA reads TGTGCCAGCAGCTGGGGGGACAGTTCCTACGAGCAGTACTTC. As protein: CASSWGDSSYEQYF.

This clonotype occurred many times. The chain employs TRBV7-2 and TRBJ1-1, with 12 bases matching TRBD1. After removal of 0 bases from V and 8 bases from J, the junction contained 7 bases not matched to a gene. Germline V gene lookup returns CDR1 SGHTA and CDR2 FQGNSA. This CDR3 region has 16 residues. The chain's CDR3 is CASSLAGGQGAFEAFF. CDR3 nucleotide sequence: TGTGCCAGCAGCTTAGCGGGGGGACAGGGGGCGTTCGAAGCTTTCTTT.

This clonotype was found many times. The CDR3 loop is CASSLWRLQGSTDTQYF. The DNA of the CDR3 is TGTGCCAGCAGTTTATGGCGGTTGCAGGGTTCCACAGATACGCAGTATTTT. The rearrangement links TRBV28 to TRBJ2-3; tentatively, D is TRBD1 (5 bases). The CDR3 runs 17 residues. Trimming left V 0 bases short and J 2 bases short, with 15 bases between. Germline V gene sequence: CDR1 MDHEN, CDR2 SYDVKM.

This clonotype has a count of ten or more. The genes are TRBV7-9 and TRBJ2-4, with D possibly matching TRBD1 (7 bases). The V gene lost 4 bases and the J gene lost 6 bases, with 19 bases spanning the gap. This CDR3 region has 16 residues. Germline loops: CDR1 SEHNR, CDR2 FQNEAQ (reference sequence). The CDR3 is CASSWGDSILGNIQYF. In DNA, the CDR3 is TGTGCCAGCAGCTGGGGGGACAGTATTCTGGGAAACATTCAGTACTTC. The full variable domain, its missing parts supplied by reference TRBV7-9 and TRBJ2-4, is DTGVSQNPRHKITKRGQNVTFRCDPISEHNRLYWYRQTLGQGPEFLTYFQNEAQLEKSRLLSDRFSAERPKGSFSTLEIQRTEQGDSAMYLCASSWGDSILGNIQYFGAGTRLSVL.

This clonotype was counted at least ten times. CDR3 in DNA: TGCGCCAGCAGCTTGGCCGGGACAGCTTACACTGAAGCTTTCTTT. Its translation: CASSLAGTAYTEAFF. The chain uses TRBV5-1 and TRBJ1-1, with 7 bases lining up with TRBD1. The CDR3 spans 15 residues. From germline, CDR1 is SGHRS and CDR2 YFSETQ. Unmatched junction bases numbered 5, after V lost 0 bases and J lost 3 bases.

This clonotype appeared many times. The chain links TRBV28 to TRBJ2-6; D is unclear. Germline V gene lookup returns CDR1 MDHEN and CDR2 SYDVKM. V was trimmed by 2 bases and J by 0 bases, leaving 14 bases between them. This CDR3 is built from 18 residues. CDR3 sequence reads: CASSLRFGGNSGANVLTF. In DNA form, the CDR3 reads TGTGCCAGCAGTTTAAGGTTTGGCGGTAACTCTGGGGCCAACGTCCTGACTTTC.

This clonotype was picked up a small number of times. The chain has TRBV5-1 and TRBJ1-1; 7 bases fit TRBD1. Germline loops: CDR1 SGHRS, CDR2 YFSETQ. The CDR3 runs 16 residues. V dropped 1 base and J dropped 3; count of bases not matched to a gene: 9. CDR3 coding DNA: TGCGCCAGCAGCTTGATAGGGGGCTGGGAGGACACTGAAGCTTTCTTT. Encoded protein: CASSLIGGWEDTEAFF. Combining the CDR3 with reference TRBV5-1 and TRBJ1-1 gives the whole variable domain KAGVTQTPRYLIKTRGQQVTLSCSPISGHRSVSWYQQTPGQGLQFLFEYFSETQRNKGNFPGRFSGRQFSNSRSEMNVSTLELGDSALYLCASSLIGGWEDTEAFFGQGTRLTVV.

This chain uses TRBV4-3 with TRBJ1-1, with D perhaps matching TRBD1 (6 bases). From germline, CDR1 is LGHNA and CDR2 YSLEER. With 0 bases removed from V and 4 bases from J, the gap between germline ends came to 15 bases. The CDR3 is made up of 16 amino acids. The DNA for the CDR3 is TGCGCCAGCAGCCAAGAAAACGTGGGGGGCGGCACTGAAGCTTTCTTT. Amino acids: CASSQENVGGGTEAFF.

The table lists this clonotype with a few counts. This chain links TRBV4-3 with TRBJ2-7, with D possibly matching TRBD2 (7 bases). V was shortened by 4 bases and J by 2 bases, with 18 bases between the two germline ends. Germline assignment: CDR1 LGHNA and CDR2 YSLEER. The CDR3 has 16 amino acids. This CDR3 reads CASSPVGRGAPYEQYF. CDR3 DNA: TGCGCCAGCAGCCCCGTCGGCCGGGGGGCACCCTACGAGCAGTACTTC.

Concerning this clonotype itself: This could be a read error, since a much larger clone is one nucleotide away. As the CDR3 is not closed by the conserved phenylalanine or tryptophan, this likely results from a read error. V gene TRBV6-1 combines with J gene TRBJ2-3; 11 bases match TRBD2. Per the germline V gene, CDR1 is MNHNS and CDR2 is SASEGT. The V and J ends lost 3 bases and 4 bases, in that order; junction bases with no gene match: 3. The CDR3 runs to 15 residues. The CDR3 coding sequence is TGTGCCAGCAGTGATAGCGGGGGGGCATCAGATACGCAGTATCTT. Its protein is CASSDSGGASDTQYL.

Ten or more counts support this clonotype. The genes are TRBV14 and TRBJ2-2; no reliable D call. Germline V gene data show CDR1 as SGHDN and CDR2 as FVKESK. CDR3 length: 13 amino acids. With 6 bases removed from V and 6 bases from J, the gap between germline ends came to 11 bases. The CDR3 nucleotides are TGTGCCAGCAGTCCTTACGTATCCGGGGAGCTGTTTTTT. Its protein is CASSPYVSGELFF.

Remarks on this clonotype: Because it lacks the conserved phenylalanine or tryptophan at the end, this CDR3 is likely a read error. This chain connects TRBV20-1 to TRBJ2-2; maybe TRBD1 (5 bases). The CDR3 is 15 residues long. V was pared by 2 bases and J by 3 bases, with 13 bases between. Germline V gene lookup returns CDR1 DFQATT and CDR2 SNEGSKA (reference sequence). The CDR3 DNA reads TGCAGTGCTAGACCCCTGGACACTTACACCGGGGAGCTGTTTCTT. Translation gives CSARPLDTYTGELFL.